By its share, the clone carrying this T cell receptor (beta chain) is medium-sized. Its antigen is unidentified. The data originate from a study of cytomegalovirus exposure and HLA in healthy donors. About the research overall: Ancestry clustering placed 70% to 90% of around 400 genotyped donors in the Caucasian-associated cluster.

In the PCR, 60 Vbeta and 13 Jbeta primers were used. Some clones are missing from TCRdb's copy, which holds only in-frame ones; the method was immunoSEQ multiplex PCR. The sample records 80,000 to 100,000 clones, 55% to 65% being singletons. V was pared by 5 bases and J by 7 bases, with 21 bases between. Germline V gene lookup returns CDR1 SGHVT and CDR2 SQSDAQ. CDR3 length: 16 residues. Notes on the study in general: As a later analysis showed, a missense DCLRE1C variant was linked to trimming of TCR beta V- and J-genes. Segments of the TCR beta V type were, in most cases, productive about 87% or about 30% of the time in an earlier analysis.

What was sequenced was PBMCs. The chain recombines TRBV7-4 with TRBJ1-5, with a possible D match to TRBD1 (6 bases). The clonotype was recovered from a woman aged 40 to 50 in good health and CMV-seropositive. The CDR3 region is CASSGGGLGSQQPQHF. Written as DNA, the CDR3 is TGTGCCAGCAGCGGGGGCGGGTTAGGGTCCCAACAGCCCCAGCATTTT.